What follows describes a single T cell receptor beta chain. Antigen specificity is unknown. This record comes from a study of T-cell memory formation after mild COVID-19. Turning to the study itself: TCR clusters were largely donor specific.

Constant-segment primers served in 5'RACE that generated TCR alpha and TCR beta cDNA libraries bearing sample barcodes and UMIs. MiXCR was run by TCRdb on the 5' RACE reads, yielding one entry per CDR3 protein. This sample yields about 130,000 distinct CDR3 sequences, of which around 6.3% are seen a single time; 2% to 2.5% belongs to the top ten. General study results and limits: Nothing confirmed that second-wave clones peaking on day 37 were specific for SARS-CoV-2. Pre-infection memory harbored some responding clones, suggesting cross-reactive memory joined.

CDR1 is LNHNV, CDR2 YYDKDF, per germline (reference sequence). Trimming pared 6 bases from V and 5 bases from J, leaving 25 bases between. This CDR3 comprises 17 residues. Material for sequencing was PBMCs or a T cell subset sorted from them (not recorded which). The chain employs TRBV15 and TRBJ1-1; no firm D call. The sequence came from an adult woman who had mild COVID-19 (a few samples of this study predate the infection). Cell type and time point are not known. CDR3 residues: CATRTYSTRPTRTEAFF. DNA for the CDR3: TGTGCCACCAGAACTTACTCCACAAGGCCGACGCGGACTGAAGCTTTCTTT.